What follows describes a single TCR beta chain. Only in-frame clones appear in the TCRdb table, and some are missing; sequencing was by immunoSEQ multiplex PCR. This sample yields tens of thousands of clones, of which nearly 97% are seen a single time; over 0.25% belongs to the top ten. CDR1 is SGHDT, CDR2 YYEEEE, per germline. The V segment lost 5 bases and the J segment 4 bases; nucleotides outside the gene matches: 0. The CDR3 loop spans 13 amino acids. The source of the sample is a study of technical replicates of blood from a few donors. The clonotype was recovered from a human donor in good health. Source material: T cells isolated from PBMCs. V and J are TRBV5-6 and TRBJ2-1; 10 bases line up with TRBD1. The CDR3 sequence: CASRGQGYNEQFF. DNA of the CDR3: TGTGCCAGCAGGGGACAGGGGTACAATGAGCAGTTCTTC.